Listed here is a single T cell receptor beta chain. Its antigen is still unknown. Primers: 60 Vbeta forward and 13 Jbeta reverse. Assay: immunoSEQ multiplex PCR; the TCRdb copy retains only in-frame clones and omits some. The sample contains some 200,000 clones, over 65% of which appear only once. The sample originates from a study of cytomegalovirus exposure and HLA in healthy donors. CDR3 length equals 16 residues. Germline CDR1 and CDR2: SGHNT and YYREEE (reference sequence). V trimming: 2 bases; J trimming: 5 bases; junction bases outside the gene matches: 13. Overall study findings and caveats: Later genetic work tied a missense DCLRE1C variant to beta-chain V and J trimming.

V gene TRBV5-4 combines with J gene TRBJ2-7; 7 nucleotides match TRBD2. Input material: PBMCs. The source is a woman in her sixties in good health and CMV-seropositive. The CDR3 loop reads CASSFPLGGDLDEQYF. CDR3 sequence (DNA): TGTGCCAGCAGCTTCCCCCTGGGGGGGGATCTGGACGAGCAGTACTTC.